This T cell receptor (beta chain) was captured in a study of blood T cell repertoires in COVID-19 (dated by TCRdb to 2020 to 2022). Broadly, across the study: Samples covering the acute and convalescent phases of COVID-19 were provided by collaborators in the United States, Italy and Spain. The samples were drawn from two sources: the first 160 participants of the ongoing ImmuneRACE study, and over 1,000 subjects contributed by 6 global collaborators. Subjects who had been exposed to COVID-19, were actively infected with it, or had recovered from it provided the deeply sampled blood TCRbeta repertoires that made up the dataset. The material from the prospective study consisted of cDNA or gDNA derived from T cells, B-cell-depleted T cells, or PBMCs. Where available, HLA class I and class II types were taken from metadata supplied by the sample provider and were not determined by assay-based typing. The repertoires were released in a freely available public database meant as a resource for research on the immune response to SARS-CoV-2. A de-identified subject ID, COVID-19 status, age in years and sex were almost always included in the sample metadata. General study outcomes and caveats: Clinical and demographic metadata were provided uncurated, with the amount varying by source and participant.

The immunoSEQ Assay, a bias-controlled multiplex PCR, was used to amplify TCRbeta CDR3 regions from genomic DNA. Concerning the study's data processing: The number of nucleated cells in each sample was estimated by amplification of reference gene primers within the assay. Sequence reads were collapsed and filtered to measure the absolute abundance of every unique TCRbeta CDR3 rearrangement. Productive Simpson clonality was computed per sample as the square root of Simpson's diversity index over productive rearrangements. As stored in TCRdb, this immuneACCESS dataset retains in-frame rearrangements with V and J assigned. A fraction of the clones does not appear; measured against another copy, unresolved V genes explain less than half of the discrepancy, and the remainder lacks a known reason. The V and J calls and clone size come from that table; D and trimming were worked out from the DNA. In this sample the table shows over 250,000 clones, 89% of which occur a single time. The top ten clonotypes cover roughly 2.2% of the sample.

Concerning this clone itself: The target of this receptor is not known. No clone much larger than this one lies a single base away; base qualities are absent.

Collaborating institutions collected whole blood in K2EDTA tubes following their own protocols. For TCRbeta analysis, collaborators shipped samples as frozen whole blood, isolated PBMCs, or DNA extracted from either of those sample types. The sequence derives from a man in his fifties with acute or convalescent COVID-19. Sequencing was performed on peripheral blood.

The base sequence is TGTGCCAGCATAGCGGGGACTATGGATACGCAGTATTTT. Translated, this is CASIAGTMDTQYF. The rearrangement joined TRBV12-3 or TRBV12-4 to TRBJ2-3; TRBD2 aligns with 8 central bases. Here V drops 7 bases and J drops 6 bases, and the junction holds 6 bases not matched to any gene. Counted from cysteine to phenylalanine, this CDR3 has 13 amino acids. The sequence is cut down to CDR3 DNA, 39 bases in frame from base 1.